This T cell receptor (beta chain) comes out of a study of HIV-infected children after antiretroviral therapy interruption. Looking at the study overall: Most participating children were previously exposed to EBV and CMV. Weeks 0, 48 and 150 were sampled under continuous treatment. Study findings and constraints: By the end of treatment interruption, naive CD4+ clonality (Gini) increased.

The V end was cut by 6 bases, the J end by 4 bases, with 9 bases between. The CDR3 consists of 12 residues. The germline V gene has CDR1 MNHNY and CDR2 SVGAGI (reference sequence). In the case of this clonotype: The target antigen is unknown.

This sample's treatment: PENTA 11 planned treatment interruption arm or continuous ART arm. Participants had taken at least three-drug ART for at least 24 weeks. Unique molecular identifiers were included in an RNA-based 3' RACE TCR library. TCRdb redid the calling of the 3' RACE reads with MiXCR, one entry per CDR3 protein. The sample contains about 40,000 distinct CDR3 sequences, around 7% of which appear only once. The rearrangement uses TRBV6-6 and TRBJ1-1; D is undetermined. This clonotype was obtained from a pool of human donors with HIV. This specimen consisted of CD45RA+ CD4+ T cells from PBMCs, pooled from several time points, obtained from a donor given antiretroviral therapy, either interrupted or continuous. This sample's subset: naive CD4+ CD45RA+ CD45RO- T cells. The CDR3 here is CASSMIGTEAFF. For the CDR3, the DNA is TGTGCCAGCAGCATGATAGGCACTGAAGCTTTCTTT.